Below are 11 T cell receptor beta chains sequenced from a single sample in a study of post-analysis software for immune sequencing data. Study results and caveats: In patients, TRBV5-6, TRBV5-1 and TRBV20-1 belonged to five or six TRBV segments found more frequently than in controls.

Libraries were made from TCR beta cDNA, and they carried unique molecular identifiers. TCRdb re-called the PCR reads with MiXCR, one entry per CDR3 protein. The sample shows approximately 260,000 distinct CDR3 sequences, 36% of them seen only once. These TCRs are of unknown antigen specificity. The sample consisted of blood. These receptors all stem from a girl aged 10 to 17 with multiple sclerosis.

The J gene is TRBJ1-4, the V gene TRBV20-1, with unresolved D. The V end lost 0 bases, the J end lost 6 bases, and 35 bases lay between the germline ends. Germline CDR1 DFQATT, CDR2 SNEGSKA (reference sequence). This CDR3 has 22 amino acids. CDR3 nucleotide sequence: TGCAGTGCTAGAGATCTTCGTTCCCACGTTCGGGGATTAATGGGTCGAGATGAAAAACTGTTTTTT. Translated: CSARDLRSHVRGLMGRDEKLFF.

This clonotype was picked up many times. This chain uses TRBV25-1 with TRBJ1-4, with a possible D match to TRBD1 (5 bases). The V gene lost 6 bases and the J gene lost 4 bases, with 15 bases spanning the gap. Germline V CDR1 and CDR2: MGHDK, SYGVNS. The CDR3 consists of 15 residues. The CDR3 DNA reads TGTGCCAGCAGGCACGGGGCAGGGAATAATGAAAAACTGTTTTTT. It is translated as CASRHGAGNNEKLFF.

The genes are TRBV7-2 and TRBJ2-4; TRBD1 matches 9 bases. This CDR3 has 14 amino acids. V dropped 8 bases and J dropped 3; count of bases not matched to a gene: 5. CDR1 is SGHTA and CDR2 is FQGNSA in the germline V gene. In DNA form, the CDR3 reads TGTGCCAGCGGGGACAGGGCCGGCAAAAACATTCAGTACTTC. It specifies CASGDRAGKNIQYF. Full variable domain (rest looked up from reference TRBV7-2 and TRBJ2-4): GAGVSQSPSNKVTEKGKDVELRCDPISGHTALYWYRQSLGQGLEFLIYFQGNSAPDKSGLPSDRFSAERTGGSVSTLTIQRTQQEDSAVYLCASGDRAGKNIQYFGAGTRLSVL.

This clonotype showed up many times. The V and J genes are TRBV6-1 and TRBJ2-7; perhaps TRBD2 as D (6 bases). V lost 2 bases and J 4 bases, leaving 9 bases between the germline ends. The CDR3 length is 13 residues. Germline V gives CDR1 MNHNS, CDR2 SASEGT. CDR3 sequence (DNA): TGTGCCAGCAGTGAACGGGCGGGGTACGAGCAGTACTTC. Its protein is CASSERAGYEQYF.

This clonotype was detected many times. The rearrangement joins TRBV5-1 to TRBJ2-1, with D perhaps TRBD1 (5 bases). Germline V gives CDR1 SGHRS, CDR2 YFSETQ. V was shortened by 0 bases and J by 6 bases, with 10 bases between the two germline ends. The CDR3 has 14 amino acids. CDR3 region: CASSLDGALNEQFF. CDR3 coding DNA: TGCGCCAGCAGCTTGGATGGGGCCCTCAATGAGCAGTTCTTC.

This clonotype came up once. This may stem from a read error, because a much larger clone lies one nucleotide away. The chain has TRBV6-6 and TRBJ2-1; tentatively, D is TRBD1 (5 bases). Germline V gives CDR1 MNHNY, CDR2 SVGAGI (reference sequence). This CDR3 region has 14 residues. This chain's CDR3 is CACSYRSAYNEQFF. In DNA form, the CDR3 reads TGTGCCTGCAGTTACAGGAGTGCCTACAATGAGCAGTTCTTC.

This chain links TRBV20-1 with TRBJ1-6; possible D gene TRBD1, 5 bases. The CDR3 sequence is 18 residues long. The V gene lost 4 bases and the J gene lost 0 bases, with 19 bases spanning the gap. Germline loops: CDR1 DFQATT, CDR2 SNEGSKA (reference sequence). Here the CDR3 reads CSATQGVTAISYNSPLHF. CDR3 coding DNA: TGCAGTGCTACCCAGGGCGTGACAGCGATCTCCTATAATTCACCCCTCCACTTT.

This clonotype was seen many times. The V and J genes are TRBV12-3 or TRBV12-4 and TRBJ2-7; tentative D call: TRBD2 (5 bases). Trimming took 8 bases from V and 1 from J, leaving 15 bases between them. The CDR3 has 14 amino acids. The CDR3 DNA follows: TGTGCCAGCGATAAAGCCGGGATTTCCTACGAGCAGTACTTC. Protein product: CASDKAGISYEQYF.

The rearrangement uses TRBV10-3 and TRBJ2-5; the D gene is possibly TRBD1 (6 bases). This CDR3 contains 16 residues. The V gene lost 2 bases and the J gene lost 1 base, with 14 bases spanning the gap. Germline CDR1 ENHRY, CDR2 SYGVKD. In nucleotides, the CDR3 is TGTGCCATCAGTGAGGTAAAACAGGGACCCCAAGAGACCCAGTACTTC. This encodes CAISEVKQGPQETQYF.

This clonotype was observed many times. The chain employs TRBV20-1 and TRBJ2-3; 7 nucleotides line up with TRBD2. J gave up 2 bases and V 6 bases, and 5 bases lay outside the gene matches. The CDR3 spans 13 residues. CDR1 is DFQATT, CDR2 SNEGSKA, per germline (reference sequence). CDR3 DNA: TGCAGTGCGCGGGGGAAAAACACAGATACGCAGTATTTT. Its translation is CSARGKNTDTQYF.

The J gene is TRBJ2-7, the V gene TRBV7-2; 8 bases fit TRBD2. This CDR3 spans 15 amino acids. Unmatched junction bases numbered 4, after V lost 1 base and J lost 2 bases. Germline-derived CDR1 and CDR2 are SGHTA and FQGNSA. The DNA for the CDR3 is TGTGCCAGCAGCTTAGTGGGCGGGGGGACCTACGAGCAGTACTTC. As protein: CASSLVGGGTYEQYF. Looking up the rest from reference TRBV7-2 and TRBJ2-7 gives the full variable domain: GAGVSQSPSNKVTEKGKDVELRCDPISGHTALYWYRQSLGQGLEFLIYFQGNSAPDKSGLPSDRFSAERTGGSVSTLTIQRTQQEDSAVYLCASSLVGGGTYEQYFGPGTRLTVT.